This passage covers 20 T cell receptor beta chains from one sample sequenced in a study of blood T cell repertoires in COVID-19 (TCRdb year 2020). Preparation of the library involved the immunoSEQ multiplex PCR assay. The source is immuneACCESS, and TCRdb retained only in-frame sequences with V and J called. Part of the clones is not carried over; for the studies checked, unresolved V genes explain less than half of this, and the remainder is unexplained. This sample lists a few hundred thousand clones; around 82% were detected once. Roughly 3.2% of the sample belongs to the ten largest clones. Sequencing was carried out using PBMCs or T cells enriched from blood (not recorded which). The receptor source for this set is a man aged 45 to 65 who had recovered from COVID-19.

The chain uses TRBV4-1 and TRBJ1-6; 7 nucleotides match TRBD1. The germline gives CDR1 MGHRA, CDR2 YSYEKL. Trimming at V came to 3 bases and at J to 9 bases, leaving 8 bases not matched to a gene. There are 15 residues in the CDR3. The CDR3 DNA reads as TGCGCCAGCAGCCAGCTAACAGGGGTAGGTTCACCCCTCCACTTT. It encodes CASSQLTGVGSPLHF.

Only one count was recorded for this clone. The gene calls are TRBV10-3 and TRBJ2-1; maybe TRBD2 (6 bases). There are 12 residues in the CDR3. Trimming took off 3 bases at V and 6 bases at J, with 6 bases between the two ends. Per the germline V gene, CDR1 is ENHRY and CDR2 is SYGVKD. The CDR3 loop is CAISDGGNEQFF. The CDR3 DNA is TGTGCCATCAGTGACGGGGGCAATGAGCAGTTCTTC.

The V call is TRBV4-2, the J call TRBJ2-5, with TRBD1 matching over 10 bases. CDR3 length: 14 residues. Germline V gives CDR1 LGHNA, CDR2 YNFKEQ. Trimming cost V 3 bases and J 7 bases; bases outside gene matches: 5. The CDR3: CASSQDRGVGTQYF. The DNA of the CDR3 is TGTGCCAGCAGCCAGGACAGGGGGGTTGGGACCCAGTACTTC.

The chain has TRBV18 and TRBJ1-1; D unresolved. CDR1 and CDR2 (germline): KGHSH, LQKENI. V gave up 0 bases and J gave up 3 bases, with 11 bases separating them. The CDR3 spans 15 residues. The CDR3 DNA reads TGTGCCAGCTCACCACCGAGAGTAGTGTACACTGAAGCTTTCTTT. It encodes CASSPPRVVYTEAFF.

This chain joins TRBV4-1 and TRBJ1-2; D remains unclear. CDR1 is MGHRA, CDR2 YSYEKL, per germline. Trimming took 0 bases from V and 4 from J, leaving 12 bases between them. This CDR3 comprises 15 residues. The CDR3 reads CASSQDSEGAYGYTF. CDR3 in DNA: TGCGCCAGCAGCCAAGACTCCGAGGGAGCCTATGGCTACACCTTC.

V usage is TRBV21-1 and J usage is TRBJ2-7; TRBD1 is the table's D call and was not checked against the DNA. TRBV21-1 is flagged as a pseudogene. The length of the CDR3 is 15 residues. The CDR3 coding sequence is TGTGCCAGCAGCGCTCCGGGACAGGGGGTCTACGAGCAGTACTTC. It specifies CASSAPGQGVYEQYF.

This chain connects TRBV28 to TRBJ1-1; D unresolved. Germline lookup yields CDR1 MDHEN and CDR2 SYDVKM. Trimming stripped 3 bases from V and 7 bases from J, with 6 bases between. The CDR3 totals 11 residues. The CDR3 loop is CASSLRGEAFF. The CDR3 DNA sequence: TGTGCCAGCAGTTTGCGGGGTGAAGCTTTCTTT.

The chain employs TRBV28 and TRBJ1-2; a weak D match, TRBD1 (6 bases). V was cut by 6 bases and J by 1 base, with 12 bases left in between. Germline CDR1 MDHEN, CDR2 SYDVKM. The CDR3 is made up of 14 amino acids. The CDR3 DNA reads as TGTGCCAGCAGAAGTGGACAGCGTAACTATGGCTACACCTTC. Its protein product is CASRSGQRNYGYTF.

V is TRBV5-1 and J is TRBJ1-1; D perhaps matches TRBD1 (6 bases). Germline V gives CDR1 SGHRS, CDR2 YFSETQ. The V and J ends lost 4 bases and 8 bases respectively, with 12 bases between them. This CDR3 spans 12 amino acids. This chain's CDR3 is CASSTPGTEAFF. DNA for the CDR3: TGCGCCAGCAGCACACCCGGGACAGAAGCTTTCTTT.

The gene calls are TRBV19 and TRBJ1-2, with D hard to call. Germline V lookup: CDR1 LNHDA, CDR2 SQIVND (reference sequence). V was trimmed by 5 bases and J by 5 bases, leaving 9 bases between them. CDR3 length: 12 amino acids. CDR3 in amino acids: CASSPLGYGYTF. CDR3 coding DNA: TGTGCCAGTAGTCCCCTAGGTTATGGCTACACCTTC.

The CDR3 DNA sequence: TGTGCCAGCAGCGTAAGGGCTAGCGGGAGTGTGGGTTCCTACAATGAGCAGTTCTTC. Protein: CASSVRASGSVGSYNEQFF. The chain combines TRBV9 with TRBJ2-1; 10 positions agree with TRBD2. CDR1 is SGDLS and CDR2 is YYNGEE in the germline V gene. This CDR3 region has 19 residues. J was trimmed by 1 base and V by 1 base; bases with no gene match: 11. Complete variable domain (other parts from reference TRBV9 and TRBJ2-1): DSGVTQTPKHLITATGQRVTLRCSPRSGDLSVYWYQQSLDQGLQFLIQYYNGEERAKGNILERFSAQQFPDLHSELNLSSLELGDSALYFCASSVRASGSVGSYNEQFFGPGTRLTVL.

The chain recombines TRBV28 with TRBJ1-2; tentative D call: TRBD1 (5 bases). The CDR3 sequence is 10 residues long. Trimming pared 7 bases from V and 8 bases from J, leaving 8 bases between. Germline values: CDR1 MDHEN, CDR2 SYDVKM. The CDR3 loop is CASTGEGYTF. The CDR3 nucleotides read TGTGCCAGCACGGGGGAGGGCTACACCTTC.

V usage is TRBV3-1 (or the pseudogene TRBV3-2) and J usage is TRBJ2-1; 7 nucleotides align to TRBD2. CDR1 LGHDT and CDR2 YNNKEL come from the germline V gene (reference sequence). The CDR3 loop spans 15 amino acids. V lost 4 bases to trimming and J lost 6 bases; unmatched junction nucleotides: 9. CDR3 in DNA: TGTGCCAGCAGCCCTGGTCGGGGCGGGGGCAATGAGCAGTTCTTC. This codes for CASSPGRGGGNEQFF.

This chain connects TRBV11-3 to TRBJ2-1; tentatively, D is TRBD2 (5 bases). Trimming shortened V by 0 bases and J by 15 bases, and 12 bases separated the two germline ends. The germline CDR1 and CDR2 sequences are SGHNT and YENEEA. This CDR3 is 12 amino acids long. The CDR3 sequence: CASSLDRRGRFF. The CDR3 DNA is TGTGCCAGCAGCTTAGATAGAAGAGGGCGGTTCTTC.

The genes are TRBV12-5 and TRBJ1-6; no reliable D call. The CDR3 consists of 15 residues. CDR1 LGHNT and CDR2 FRNRAP come from the germline V gene. Deletions cut 1 base from V and 8 bases from J, with 12 bases between. CDR3 DNA: TGTGCTAGTGGTTTGGGGCCGCAGATGGATTCACCCCTCCACTTT. Encoded protein: CASGLGPQMDSPLHF.

V is TRBV7-2 and J is TRBJ2-1; possible D gene TRBD1, 6 bases. CDR3 size: 14 residues. Germline V lookup: CDR1 SGHTA, CDR2 FQGNSA. With 5 bases removed from V and 6 bases from J, the gap between germline ends came to 14 bases. The CDR3 DNA follows: TGTGCCAGCAGCCCACCTCGCAGGGGCAATGAGCAGTTCTTC. It yields the protein CASSPPRRGNEQFF.

V usage is TRBV9 and J usage is TRBJ2-3, with no clear D. The CDR3 has 13 amino acids. From germline, CDR1 is SGDLS and CDR2 YYNGEE. Deletions cut 1 base from V and 5 bases from J, with 8 bases between. This CDR3 reads CASSVLGLDTQYF. Here the CDR3 DNA reads TGTGCCAGCAGCGTACTAGGATTAGATACGCAGTATTTT.

The CDR3 coding sequence is TGTGCCAGCAGTTACTCAGCGGGTTATGGCTACACCTTC. Translation gives CASSYSAGYGYTF. The chain joins TRBV6-5 to TRBJ1-2; D not certain. V lost 0 bases, J lost 5 bases, and 7 bases lay in between. CDR3 length equals 13 residues. Germline V gives CDR1 MNHEY, CDR2 SVGAGI.

The rearrangement links TRBV27 to TRBJ2-1; the D gene is possibly TRBD2 (6 bases). Per germline, CDR1 MNHEY and CDR2 SMNVEV (reference sequence). V lost 5 bases and J 2 bases, leaving 10 bases between the germline ends. The length of the CDR3 is 14 residues. The CDR3 region has the DNA TGTGCCAGCAGTCCACGGACTACCTACAATGAGCAGTTCTTC. This sequence encodes CASSPRTTYNEQFF.

Only a few counts were recorded for this clone. This chain connects TRBV19 to TRBJ1-1; 9 positions match TRBD1. V trimming: 5 bases; J trimming: 1 base; junction bases outside the gene matches: 8. The length of the CDR3 is 16 residues. Germline loops: CDR1 LNHDA, CDR2 SQIVND (reference sequence). The CDR3 loop is CASSLRDRVRNTEAFF. The CDR3 DNA sequence: TGTGCCAGTAGTCTCCGGGACAGGGTCCGGAACACTGAAGCTTTCTTT.